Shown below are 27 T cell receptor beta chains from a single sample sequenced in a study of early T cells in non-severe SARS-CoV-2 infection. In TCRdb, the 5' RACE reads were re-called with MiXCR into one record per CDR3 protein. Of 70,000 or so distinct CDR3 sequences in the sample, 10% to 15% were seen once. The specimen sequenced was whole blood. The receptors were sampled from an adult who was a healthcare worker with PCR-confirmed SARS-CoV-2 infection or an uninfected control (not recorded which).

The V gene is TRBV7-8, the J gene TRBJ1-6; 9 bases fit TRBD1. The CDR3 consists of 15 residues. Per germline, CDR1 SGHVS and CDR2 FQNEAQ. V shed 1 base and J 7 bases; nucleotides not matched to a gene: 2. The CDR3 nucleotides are TGTGCCAGCAGCTTAGGGGGACAGGGCAATTCACCCCTCCACTTT. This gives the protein CASSLGGQGNSPLHF.

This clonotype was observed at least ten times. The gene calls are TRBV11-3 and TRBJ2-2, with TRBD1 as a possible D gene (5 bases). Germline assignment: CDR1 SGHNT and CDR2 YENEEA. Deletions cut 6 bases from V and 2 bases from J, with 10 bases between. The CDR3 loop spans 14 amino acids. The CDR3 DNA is TGTGCCAGCAGATATGACAGAAACACCGGGGAGCTGTTTTTT. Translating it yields CASRYDRNTGELFF.

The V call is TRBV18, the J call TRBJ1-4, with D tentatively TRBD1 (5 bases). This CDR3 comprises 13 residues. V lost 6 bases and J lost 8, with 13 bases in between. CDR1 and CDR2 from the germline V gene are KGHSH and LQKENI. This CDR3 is CASSPSGDEKLFF. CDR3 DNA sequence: TGTGCCAGCTCCCCCTCGGGGGACGAAAAACTGTTTTTT.

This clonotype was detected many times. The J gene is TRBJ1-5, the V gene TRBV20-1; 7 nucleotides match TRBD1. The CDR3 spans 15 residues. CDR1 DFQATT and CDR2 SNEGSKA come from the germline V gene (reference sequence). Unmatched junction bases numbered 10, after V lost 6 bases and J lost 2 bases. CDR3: CSAVFTGEGNQPQHF. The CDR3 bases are TGCAGTGCCGTCTTCACAGGGGAGGGCAATCAGCCCCAGCATTTT.

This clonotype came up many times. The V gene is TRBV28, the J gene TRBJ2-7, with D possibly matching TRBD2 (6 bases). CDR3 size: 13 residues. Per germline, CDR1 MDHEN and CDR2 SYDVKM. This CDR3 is CALRGTTPGEQYF. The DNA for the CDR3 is TGTGCTCTTCGGGGGACCACCCCTGGCGAGCAGTACTTC.

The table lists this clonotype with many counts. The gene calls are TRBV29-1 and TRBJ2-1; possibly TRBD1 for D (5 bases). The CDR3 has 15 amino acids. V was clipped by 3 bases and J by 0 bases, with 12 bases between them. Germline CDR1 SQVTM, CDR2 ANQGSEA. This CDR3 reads CSVELWGGSYNEQFF. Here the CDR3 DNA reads TGCAGCGTTGAGTTATGGGGCGGCTCCTACAATGAGCAGTTCTTC.

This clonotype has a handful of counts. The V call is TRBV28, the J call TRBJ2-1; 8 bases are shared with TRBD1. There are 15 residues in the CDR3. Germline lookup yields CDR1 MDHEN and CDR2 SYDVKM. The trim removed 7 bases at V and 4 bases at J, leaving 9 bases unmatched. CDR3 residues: CASTRGTGGYNEQFF. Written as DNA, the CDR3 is TGTGCCAGCACCCGAGGGACAGGAGGGTACAATGAGCAGTTCTTC.

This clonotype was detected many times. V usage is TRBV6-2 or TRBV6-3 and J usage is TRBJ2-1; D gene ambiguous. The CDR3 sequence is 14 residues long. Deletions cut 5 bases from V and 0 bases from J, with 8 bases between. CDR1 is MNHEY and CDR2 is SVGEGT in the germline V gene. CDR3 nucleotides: TGTGCCAGCAGTCTGGACCCCTCCTACAATGAGCAGTTCTTC. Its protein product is CASSLDPSYNEQFF.

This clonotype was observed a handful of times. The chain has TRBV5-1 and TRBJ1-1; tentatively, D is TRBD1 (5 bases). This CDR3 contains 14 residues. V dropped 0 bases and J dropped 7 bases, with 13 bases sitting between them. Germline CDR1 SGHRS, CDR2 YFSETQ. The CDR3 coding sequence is TGCGCCAGCAGCTTGGACGGCAGGGCGGGTGAAGCTTTCTTT. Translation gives CASSLDGRAGEAFF.

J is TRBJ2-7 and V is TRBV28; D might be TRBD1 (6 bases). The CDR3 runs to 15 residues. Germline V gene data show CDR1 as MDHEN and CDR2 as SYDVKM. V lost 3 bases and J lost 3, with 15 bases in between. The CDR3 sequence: CASSFGQKGRYEQYF. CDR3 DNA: TGTGCCAGCAGTTTCGGACAGAAAGGGCGCTACGAGCAGTACTTC.

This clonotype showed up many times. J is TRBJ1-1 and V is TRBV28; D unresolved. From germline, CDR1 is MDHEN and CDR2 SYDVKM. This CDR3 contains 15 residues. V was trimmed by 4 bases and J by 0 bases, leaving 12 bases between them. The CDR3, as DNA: TGTGCCAGCAGTTCCCACTGGAGAATGAACACTGAAGCTTTCTTT. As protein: CASSSHWRMNTEAFF.

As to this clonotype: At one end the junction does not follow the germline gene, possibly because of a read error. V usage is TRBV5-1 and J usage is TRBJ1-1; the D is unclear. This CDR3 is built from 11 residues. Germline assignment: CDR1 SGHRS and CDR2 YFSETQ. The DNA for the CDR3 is TGCGACAGCAGCTTGGACACTGAAGCTTTCTTT. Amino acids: CDSSLDTEAFF. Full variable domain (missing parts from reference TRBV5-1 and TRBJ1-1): KAGVTQTPRYLIKTRGQQVTLSCSPISGHRSVSWYQQTPGQGLQFLFEYFSETQRNKGNFPGRFSGRQFSNSRSEMNVSTLELGDSALYLCDSSLDTEAFFGQGTRLTVV.

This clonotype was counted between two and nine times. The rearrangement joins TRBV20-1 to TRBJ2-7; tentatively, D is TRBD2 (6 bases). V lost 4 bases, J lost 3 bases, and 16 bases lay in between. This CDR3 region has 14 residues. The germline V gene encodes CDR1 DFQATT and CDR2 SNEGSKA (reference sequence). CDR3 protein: CSATPPGLSYEQYF. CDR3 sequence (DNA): TGCAGTGCTACCCCTCCGGGACTGAGCTACGAGCAGTACTTC.

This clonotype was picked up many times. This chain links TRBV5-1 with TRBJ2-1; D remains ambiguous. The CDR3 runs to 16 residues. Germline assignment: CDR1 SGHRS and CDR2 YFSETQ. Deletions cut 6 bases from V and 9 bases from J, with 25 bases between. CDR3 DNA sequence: TGCGCCAGCACCCCAAACGCCGGGCCCCTTAAAGGTGAGCAGTTCTTC. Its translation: CASTPNAGPLKGEQFF.

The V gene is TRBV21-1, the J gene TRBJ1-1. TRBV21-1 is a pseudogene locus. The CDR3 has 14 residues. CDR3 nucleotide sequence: TGTGCCAGGAGAGGAGGGACTATGAACACTGAAGCTTTCTTT. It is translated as CARRGGTMNTEAFF.

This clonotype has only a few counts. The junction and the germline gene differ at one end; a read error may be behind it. CDR3: CSVHSGSLAQNIQYF. The CDR3 bases are TGCAGCGTCCATAGCGGGAGCTTAGCCCAAAACATTCAGTACTTC. This chain links TRBV29-1 with TRBJ2-4; 9 bases match TRBD2. Germline CDR1 and CDR2: SQVTM and ANQGSEA. The CDR3 runs 15 residues.

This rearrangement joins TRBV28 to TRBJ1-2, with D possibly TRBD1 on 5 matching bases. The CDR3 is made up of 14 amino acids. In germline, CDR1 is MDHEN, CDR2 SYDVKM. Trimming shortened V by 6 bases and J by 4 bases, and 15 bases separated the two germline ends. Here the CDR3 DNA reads TGTGCCAGCAGCTCTGGGACGGGTATCTATGGCTACACCTTC. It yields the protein CASSSGTGIYGYTF.

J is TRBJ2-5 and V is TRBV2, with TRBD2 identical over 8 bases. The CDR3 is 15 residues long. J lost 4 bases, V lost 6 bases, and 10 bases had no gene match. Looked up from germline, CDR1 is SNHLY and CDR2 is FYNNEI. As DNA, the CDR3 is TGTGCCAGCAGGAGAGCGGGGGCGTTACGAGAGACCCAGTACTTC. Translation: CASRRAGALRETQYF.

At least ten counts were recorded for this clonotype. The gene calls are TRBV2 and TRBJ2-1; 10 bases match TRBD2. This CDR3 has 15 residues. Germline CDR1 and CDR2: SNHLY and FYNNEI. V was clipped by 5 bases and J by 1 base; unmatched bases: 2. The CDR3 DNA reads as TGTGCCAGCAGTCTAGCGGGAGCGTCCTACAATGAGCAGTTCTTC. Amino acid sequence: CASSLAGASYNEQFF.

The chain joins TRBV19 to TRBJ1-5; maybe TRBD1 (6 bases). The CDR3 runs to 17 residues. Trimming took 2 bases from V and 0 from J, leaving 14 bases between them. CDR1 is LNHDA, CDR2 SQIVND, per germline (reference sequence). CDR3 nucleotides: TGTGCCAGTAGTATAAAAGGGGACACTTATAGCAATCAGCCCCAGCATTTT. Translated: CASSIKGDTYSNQPQHF.

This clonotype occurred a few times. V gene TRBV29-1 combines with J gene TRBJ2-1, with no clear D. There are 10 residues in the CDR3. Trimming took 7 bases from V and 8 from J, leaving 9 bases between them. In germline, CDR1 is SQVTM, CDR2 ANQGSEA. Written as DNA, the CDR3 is TGCAGCGCGGTAGTGGATGAGCAGTTCTTC. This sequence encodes CSAVVDEQFF.

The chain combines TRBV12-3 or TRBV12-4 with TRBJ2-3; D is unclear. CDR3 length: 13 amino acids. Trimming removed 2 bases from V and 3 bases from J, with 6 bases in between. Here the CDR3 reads CASSLSVTDTQYF. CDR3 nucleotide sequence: TGTGCCAGCAGTTTAAGCGTGACAGATACGCAGTATTTT.

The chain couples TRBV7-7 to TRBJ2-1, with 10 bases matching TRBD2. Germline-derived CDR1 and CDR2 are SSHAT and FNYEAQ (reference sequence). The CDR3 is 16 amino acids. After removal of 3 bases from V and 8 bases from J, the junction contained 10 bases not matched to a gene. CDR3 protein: CASSFQREGPGDEQFF. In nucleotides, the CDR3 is TGTGCCAGCAGCTTTCAGCGGGAGGGCCCCGGCGATGAGCAGTTCTTC.

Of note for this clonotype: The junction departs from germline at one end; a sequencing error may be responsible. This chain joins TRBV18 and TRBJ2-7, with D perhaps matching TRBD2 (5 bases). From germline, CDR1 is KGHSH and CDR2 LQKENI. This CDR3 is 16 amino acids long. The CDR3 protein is CASSPRGQAPSHEQYF. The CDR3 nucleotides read TGTGCCAGCTCACCCCGGGGTCAAGCTCCCTCCCACGAGCAGTACTTC.

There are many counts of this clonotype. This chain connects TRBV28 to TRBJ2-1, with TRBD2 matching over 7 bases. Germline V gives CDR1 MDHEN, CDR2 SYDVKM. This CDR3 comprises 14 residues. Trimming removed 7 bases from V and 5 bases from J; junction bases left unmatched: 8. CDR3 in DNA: TGTGCCAGCACCATGGGGGGGAGACACAATGAGCAGTTCTTC. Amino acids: CASTMGGRHNEQFF.

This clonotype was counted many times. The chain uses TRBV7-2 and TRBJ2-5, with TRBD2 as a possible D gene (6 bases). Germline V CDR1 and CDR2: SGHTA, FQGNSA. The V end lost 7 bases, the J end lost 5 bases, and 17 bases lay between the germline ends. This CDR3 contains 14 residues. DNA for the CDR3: TGTGCCAGCACCCTTGGAGGGGCGGGGGAGACCCAGTACTTC. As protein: CASTLGGAGETQYF. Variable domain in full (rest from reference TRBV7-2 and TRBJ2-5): GAGVSQSPSNKVTEKGKDVELRCDPISGHTALYWYRQSLGQGLEFLIYFQGNSAPDKSGLPSDRFSAERTGGSVSTLTIQRTQQEDSAVYLCASTLGGAGETQYFGPGTRLLVL.

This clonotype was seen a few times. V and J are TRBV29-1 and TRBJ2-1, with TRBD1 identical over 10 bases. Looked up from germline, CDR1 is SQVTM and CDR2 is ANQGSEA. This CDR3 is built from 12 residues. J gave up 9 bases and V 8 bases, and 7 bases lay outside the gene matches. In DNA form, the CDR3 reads TGCAGCAACAGGACAGGGGGTCCTGAGCAGTTCTTC. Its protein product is CSNRTGGPEQFF.